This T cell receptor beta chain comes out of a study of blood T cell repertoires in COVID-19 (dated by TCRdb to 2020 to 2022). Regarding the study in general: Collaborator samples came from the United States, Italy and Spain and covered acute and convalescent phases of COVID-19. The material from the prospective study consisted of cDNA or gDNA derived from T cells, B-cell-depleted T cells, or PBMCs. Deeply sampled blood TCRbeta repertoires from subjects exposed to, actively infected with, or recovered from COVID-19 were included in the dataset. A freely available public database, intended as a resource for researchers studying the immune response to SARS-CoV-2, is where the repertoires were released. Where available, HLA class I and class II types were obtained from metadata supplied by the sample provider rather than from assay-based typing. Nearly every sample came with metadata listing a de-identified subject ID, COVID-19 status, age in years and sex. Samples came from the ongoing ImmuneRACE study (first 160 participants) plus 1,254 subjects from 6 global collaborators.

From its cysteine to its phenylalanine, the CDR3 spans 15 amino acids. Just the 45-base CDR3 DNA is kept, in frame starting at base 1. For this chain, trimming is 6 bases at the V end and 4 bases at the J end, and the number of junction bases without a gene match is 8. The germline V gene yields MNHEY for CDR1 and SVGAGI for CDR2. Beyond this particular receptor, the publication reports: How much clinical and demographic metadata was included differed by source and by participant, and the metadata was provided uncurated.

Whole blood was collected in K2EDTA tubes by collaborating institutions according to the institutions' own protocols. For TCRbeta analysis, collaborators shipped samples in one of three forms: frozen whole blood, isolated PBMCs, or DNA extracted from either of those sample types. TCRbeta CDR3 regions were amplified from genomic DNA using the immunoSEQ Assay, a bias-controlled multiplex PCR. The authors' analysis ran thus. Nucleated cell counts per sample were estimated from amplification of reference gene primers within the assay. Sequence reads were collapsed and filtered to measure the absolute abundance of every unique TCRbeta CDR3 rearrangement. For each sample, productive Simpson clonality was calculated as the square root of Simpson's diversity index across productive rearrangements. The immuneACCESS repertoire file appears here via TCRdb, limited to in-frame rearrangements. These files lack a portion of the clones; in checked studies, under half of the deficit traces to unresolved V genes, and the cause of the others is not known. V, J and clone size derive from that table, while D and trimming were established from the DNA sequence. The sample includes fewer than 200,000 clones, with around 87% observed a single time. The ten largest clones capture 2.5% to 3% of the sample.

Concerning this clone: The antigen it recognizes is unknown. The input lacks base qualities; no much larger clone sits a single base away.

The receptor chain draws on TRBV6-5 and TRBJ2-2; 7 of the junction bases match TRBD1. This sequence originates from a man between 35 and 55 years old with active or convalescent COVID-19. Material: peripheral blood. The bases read TGTGCCAGCAGCCCGGAAGGGACAGCCACCGGGGAGCTGTTTTTT. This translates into CASSPEGTATGELFF.